This T cell receptor (beta chain) is drawn from a study of T cells in Graves' hyperthyroidism and ophthalmopathy. Researchers took RNA transcripts and amplified the TCR beta CDR3 regions from them. Using the HTBI primer set, a first-round RT-PCR was run on the TCR CDR3. TCRdb independently ran MiXCR on the multiplex PCR reads; one entry per CDR3 protein. The table records under 350,000 distinct CDR3 sequences, over 15% of them present only once. This clonotype was seen at least ten times. The TCR originated in a woman aged 55-70 years with Graves' ophthalmopathy. Sequencing used blood.

CDR3 sequence (DNA): TGCGCCAGCAGCCAACAGGAGAGCTATGGCTACACCTTC. Translating gives CASSQQESYGYTF. This rearrangement joins TRBV5-1 to TRBJ1-2; TRBD1 is a possible D gene (5 bases). There are 13 residues in the CDR3. Germline V gives CDR1 SGHRS, CDR2 YFSETQ. V gave up 4 bases and J gave up 4 bases, with 11 bases separating them.